Below, 14 T cell receptor beta chains from the same sample are listed, as sequenced in a study of Ad26.COV2.S vaccination and SARS-CoV-2 variants. The treatment is: 15 to 20 received Ad26.COV2.S at low or high dose, single or two shots; several received placebo; per-sample allocation not given. Sampling was performed 63 days after the first vaccine or placebo injection. The method was immunoSEQ multiplex PCR; TCRdb's version includes in-frame clones alone and lacks a portion of them. The sample shows around 250,000 clones, approximately 88% of them seen only once. The material was peripheral blood, obtained in a trial of Ad26.COV2.S vaccine versus placebo. These receptor sequences come from a person between 18 and 60 years old who received the Ad26.COV2.S COVID-19 vaccine or a placebo.

The V and J genes are TRBV5-1 and TRBJ2-1, with TRBD1 matching 8 bases. Trimming at V came to 4 bases and at J to 0 bases, leaving 6 bases not matched to a gene. There are 16 residues in the CDR3. Germline CDR1 SGHRS, CDR2 YFSETQ. The CDR3 reads CASSLDRGGSYNEQFF. The CDR3 coding sequence is TGCGCCAGCAGCCTAGACAGGGGAGGCTCCTACAATGAGCAGTTCTTC.

V is TRBV19 and J is TRBJ2-1; 9 nucleotides agree with TRBD2. This CDR3 has 15 amino acids. J lost 8 bases, V lost 3 bases, and 8 bases had no gene match. The germline gives CDR1 LNHDA, CDR2 SQIVND (reference sequence). This CDR3 reads CASSILGAGGDEQFF. The CDR3 DNA sequence: TGTGCCAGTAGTATTCTCGGAGCGGGAGGTGATGAGCAGTTCTTC.

The chain has TRBV7-9 and TRBJ2-5; tentatively, D is TRBD2 (7 bases). This CDR3 contains 14 residues. Germline V lookup: CDR1 SEHNR, CDR2 FQNEAQ (reference sequence). Trimming removed 4 bases at V and 5 bases at J, with 14 bases between. CDR3 protein: CASSSRGAGETQYF. In DNA form, the CDR3 reads TGTGCCAGCAGCTCCCGGGGGGCGGGGGAGACCCAGTACTTC.

The chain has TRBV6-1 and TRBJ2-1; TRBD1 or TRBD2 may be the D gene (6 bases each). V was pared by 0 bases and J by 9 bases, with 15 bases between. CDR3 length: 15 residues. Germline V gene sequence: CDR1 MNHNS, CDR2 SASEGT. CDR3 coding DNA: TGTGCCAGCAGTGAAGCACCGGGGGCGACGGGTGAGCAGTTCTTC. This translates into CASSEAPGATGEQFF.

This clone turned up a few times. The chain is built from TRBV6-1 and TRBJ1-5; 11 nucleotides align to TRBD1. CDR3 size: 18 residues. Germline lookup yields CDR1 MNHNS and CDR2 SASEGT. After removal of 0 bases from V and 6 bases from J, the junction contained 10 bases not matched to a gene. The CDR3 protein is CASSEALGTGGKVQPQHF. The CDR3 DNA is TGTGCCAGCAGTGAAGCGCTGGGGACAGGGGGTAAGGTTCAGCCCCAGCATTTT.

The rearrangement joins TRBV4-1 to TRBJ1-5; the D is unclear. Germline CDR1 reads MGHRA; CDR2 reads YSYEKL. Trimming shortened V by 0 bases and J by 4 bases, and 7 bases separated the two germline ends. The CDR3 loop spans 14 amino acids. The CDR3 DNA reads as TGCGCCAGCAGCCAAGATTTCGGGAATCAGCCCCAGCATTTT. It specifies CASSQDFGNQPQHF.

This clone has a single count. This chain connects TRBV7-8 to TRBJ1-6; D gene ambiguous. Germline V lookup: CDR1 SGHVS, CDR2 FQNEAQ. This CDR3 is built from 15 residues. With 1 base removed from V and 4 bases from J, the gap between germline ends came to 8 bases. The CDR3 DNA reads TGTGCCAGCAGCTTAGGAGGCACTTATAATTCACCCCTCCACTTT. Translation: CASSLGGTYNSPLHF.

This chain links TRBV5-5 with TRBJ1-2, with 7 bases fitting TRBD1. This CDR3 comprises 17 residues. From germline, CDR1 is SGHKS and CDR2 YYEKEE (reference sequence). The V segment lost 1 base and the J segment 8 bases; nucleotides outside the gene matches: 17. This chain's CDR3 is CASSLTTGQPGEGGYTF. The CDR3 bases are TGTGCCAGCAGCTTGACCACGGGACAGCCGGGGGAGGGCGGCTACACCTTC.

The genes are TRBV4-2 and TRBJ1-1; 9 nucleotides agree with TRBD1. There are 15 residues in the CDR3. Germline V CDR1 and CDR2: LGHNA, YNFKEQ. Losses at the gene ends were 1 base for V and 0 bases for J; bases not matched to a gene: 0. The CDR3 sequence is CASSQGDRVNTEAFF. CDR3 bases: TGTGCCAGCAGCCAAGGGGACAGGGTGAACACTGAAGCTTTCTTT.

The CDR3 sequence is CASSQEYSSGRARAYNEQFF. The CDR3 nucleotides read TGCGCCAGCAGCCAAGAATATTCTAGCGGGAGGGCCCGCGCCTACAATGAGCAGTTCTTC. The J gene is TRBJ2-1, the V gene TRBV4-3; 12 bases match TRBD2. V gave up 0 bases and J gave up 2 bases; unmatched junction bases: 11. Germline loops: CDR1 LGHNA, CDR2 YSLEER. There are 20 residues in the CDR3.

V is TRBV19 and J is TRBJ2-3, with 7 bases fitting TRBD1. The V gene's germline CDR1 is LNHDA and CDR2 SQIVND (reference sequence). With 3 bases clipped from V and 9 bases from J, the junction kept 12 bases outside the gene matches. The CDR3 has 15 residues. CDR3 amino acids: CASSIPGQSSKTQYF. The CDR3 DNA sequence: TGTGCCAGTAGTATCCCGGGACAGTCCTCGAAAACGCAGTATTTT.

This chain joins TRBV3-1 (or the pseudogene TRBV3-2) and TRBJ2-3; no reliable D call. V was pared by 3 bases and J by 6 bases, with 13 bases between. The CDR3 spans 14 residues. CDR1 and CDR2 (germline): LGHDT, YNNKEL (reference sequence). DNA for the CDR3: TGTGCCAGCAGCCATAATGGATTATGGGATACGCAGTATTTT. It yields the protein CASSHNGLWDTQYF.

This chain uses TRBV7-9 with TRBJ1-2; D call uncertain. Germline CDR1 SEHNR, CDR2 FQNEAQ (reference sequence). Deletions cut 5 bases from V and 0 bases from J, with 10 bases between. There are 14 residues in the CDR3. The CDR3 spells CASSIWQANYGYTF. In nucleotides, the CDR3 is TGTGCCAGCAGCATCTGGCAGGCTAACTATGGCTACACCTTC.

This clone was picked up a small number of times. J is TRBJ2-7 and V is TRBV25-1, with 7 positions matching TRBD2. The junction had 8 bases not matched to a gene; V was cut back by 8 bases and J by 4 bases. Per the germline V gene, CDR1 is MGHDK and CDR2 is SYGVNS. The CDR3 is made up of 13 amino acids. The CDR3 DNA sequence: TGTGCCAGCCGTTCGGGGGGAGGTTACGAGCAGTACTTC. This codes for CASRSGGGYEQYF.